This TCR beta chain was sequenced for a study of T cell responses to AZD1222 COVID-19 vaccine. Points from the study as a whole: Dominant CD4 TCR responses targeted spike regions 160-218 and 743-854. Clonal diversity was possibly underestimated, and the donors were mostly white British, with more females. Of the AZD1222 recipients, only 5 to 7 were seropositive at baseline. Two doses of AZD1222 preceded a rise in Spike-specific TCR breadth and depth.

Notes on this clone: Its antigen is unidentified.

The CDR3 runs to 15 residues. Per the germline V gene, CDR1 is SGHAT and CDR2 is FQNNGV. V dropped 3 bases and J dropped 6 bases, with 15 bases sitting between them. Method: immunoSEQ multiplex PCR; TCRdb's copy keeps in-frame clones and lacks some. Of about 140,000 clones in the sample, 85% to 95% were seen once. V gene TRBV11-2 combines with J gene TRBJ2-1, with a possible D match to TRBD1 (5 bases). This clonotype originated in an adult who had recovered from COVID-19. This sample comprised peripheral blood, obtained after recovery from COVID-19. The CDR3 DNA is TGTGCCAGCAGCTTTATGGGGCGAGGAATCAATGAGCAGTTCTTC. Amino acid sequence: CASSFMGRGINEQFF.